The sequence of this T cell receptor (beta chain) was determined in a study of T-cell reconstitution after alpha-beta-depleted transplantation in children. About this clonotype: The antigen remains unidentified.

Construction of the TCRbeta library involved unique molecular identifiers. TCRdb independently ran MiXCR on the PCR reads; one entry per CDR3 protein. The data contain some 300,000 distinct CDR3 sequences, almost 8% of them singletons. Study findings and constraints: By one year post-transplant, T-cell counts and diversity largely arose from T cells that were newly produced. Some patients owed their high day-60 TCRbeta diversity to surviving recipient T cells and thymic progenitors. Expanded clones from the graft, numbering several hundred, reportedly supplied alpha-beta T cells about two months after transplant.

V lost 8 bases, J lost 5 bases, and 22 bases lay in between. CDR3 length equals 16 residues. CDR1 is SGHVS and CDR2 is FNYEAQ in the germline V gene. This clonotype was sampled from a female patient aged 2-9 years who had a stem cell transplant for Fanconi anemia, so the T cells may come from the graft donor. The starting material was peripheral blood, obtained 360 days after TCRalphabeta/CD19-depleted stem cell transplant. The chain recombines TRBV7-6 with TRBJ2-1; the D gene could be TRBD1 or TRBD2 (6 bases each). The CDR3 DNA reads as TGTGCCAGCGCCCCCGGGAGAGAGGGGGACGACAATGAGCAGTTCTTC. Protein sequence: CASAPGREGDDNEQFF.